The rows below give T cell receptor beta chains drawn from one sample of a study of T-cell memory formation after mild COVID-19. One entry per CDR3 protein, called by TCRdb with MiXCR from the 5' RACE reads. The sample lists around 470,000 distinct CDR3 sequences, around 20% seen once, with roughly 8.4% in the top ten. Input material: PBMCs or a T cell subset sorted from them (not recorded which). Receptor source: an adult woman who had mild COVID-19 (a few samples of this study predate the infection). Cell type and time point are not known. Each CDR3 is given with its conserved first and last residue. D genes are given only for firm matches. Size is stated for part of the rows, as once, few or many counts, or as a class when the clone is expanded.

CDR3 DNA: TGTGCCAGCAGCACGGGACTACTCTACAATGAGCAGTTCTTC
CDR3 protein: CASSTGLLYNEQFF
clone size: -
J gene: TRBJ2-1
D gene: TRBD2
V gene: TRBV7-9

CDR3 DNA: TGTGCCAGTACCCTAGGGGGTGATACGCAGTATTTT
CDR3 protein: CASTLGGDTQYF
clone size: -
J gene: TRBJ2-3
D gene: -
V gene: TRBV19

CDR3 DNA: TGTGCCAGTGGGACTAGCGGGAACAATGAGCAGTTCTTC
CDR3 protein: CASGTSGNNEQFF
clone size: -
J gene: TRBJ2-1
D gene: TRBD2
V gene: TRBV12-3/TRBV12-4

CDR3 DNA: TGTGCCAGCAGTTTAGGGGGTAGCGGGATCAATGAGCAGTTCTTC
CDR3 protein: CASSLGGSGINEQFF
clone size: -
J gene: TRBJ2-1
D gene: TRBD2
V gene: TRBV12-3/TRBV12-4

CDR3 DNA: TGTGCCATCAGTGAGCCCCCCGGGACATTGAACACTGAAGCTTTCTTT
CDR3 protein: CAISEPPGTLNTEAFF
clone size: few
J gene: TRBJ1-1
D gene: -
V gene: TRBV10-3

CDR3 DNA: TGTGCCGTCACGCGACTGGTTGAAATGAACACTGAAGCTTTCTTT
CDR3 protein: CAVTRLVEMNTEAFF
clone size: few
J gene: TRBJ1-1
D gene: -
V gene: TRBV12-3/TRBV12-4

CDR3 DNA: TGCAGCGTCCAGATAGCGGGGGCAGATACGCAGTATTTT
CDR3 protein: CSVQIAGADTQYF
clone size: few
J gene: TRBJ2-3
D gene: TRBD2
V gene: TRBV29-1

CDR3 DNA: TGTGCCAGCAGACCCCGTGACAGGGCCGACGAGCAGTACTTC
CDR3 protein: CASRPRDRADEQYF
clone size: few
J gene: TRBJ2-7
D gene: TRBD1
V gene: TRBV12-3/TRBV12-4

CDR3 DNA: TGCGCCAGCAGCTTAACAGGATCCGGAAACACCGGGGAGCTGTTTTTT
CDR3 protein: CASSLTGSGNTGELFF
clone size: -
J gene: TRBJ2-2
D gene: -
V gene: TRBV5-1

CDR3 DNA: TGTGCCAGCACTGCGACTATGGTAGCTGCAGATACGCAGTATTTT
CDR3 protein: CASTATMVAADTQYF
clone size: -
J gene: TRBJ2-3
D gene: -
V gene: TRBV5-5

CDR3 DNA: TGCAGTGCTAGAGATGATTTAGGTCTAGGGCAGGGCCCTGAAGCTTTCTTT
CDR3 protein: CSARDDLGLGQGPEAFF
clone size: -
J gene: TRBJ1-1
D gene: -
V gene: TRBV20-1

CDR3 DNA: TGTGCCAGCAGTGGCGGAGTGGATGAAAAACTGTTTTTT
CDR3 protein: CASSGGVDEKLFF
clone size: many
J gene: TRBJ1-4
D gene: -
V gene: TRBV25-1

CDR3 DNA: TGTGCCAGCAGCTCAGGGGGTTCGGCCTACAATGAGCAGTTCTTC
CDR3 protein: CASSSGGSAYNEQFF
clone size: few
J gene: TRBJ2-1
D gene: TRBD1
V gene: TRBV3-1

CDR3 DNA: TGCAGCGTTGATGAGGGGGGCGGTACCCAGCATTTT
CDR3 protein: CSVDEGGGTQHF
clone size: few
J gene: TRBJ1-5
D gene: -
V gene: TRBV29-1

CDR3 DNA: TGCAGTGCACTAGCGGACTCATCTGGAAACACCATATATTTT
CDR3 protein: CSALADSSGNTIYF
clone size: -
J gene: TRBJ1-3
D gene: -
V gene: TRBV20-1

CDR3 DNA: TGTGCCAGCAGCCCGACTAGCGGGCTCACAGATACGCAGTATTTT
CDR3 protein: CASSPTSGLTDTQYF
clone size: many
J gene: TRBJ2-3
D gene: TRBD2
V gene: TRBV5-4

CDR3 DNA: TGCAGCGTCCAAACCGGGACAGGTGGCCAGCCCCAGCATTTT
CDR3 protein: CSVQTGTGGQPQHF
clone size: -
J gene: TRBJ1-5
D gene: TRBD1
V gene: TRBV29-1

CDR3 DNA: TGCGCCAGCAGCTTGGAGCTAGCGGGATACAATGAGCAGTTCTTC
CDR3 protein: CASSLELAGYNEQFF
clone size: few
J gene: TRBJ2-1
D gene: TRBD2
V gene: TRBV5-1

CDR3 DNA: TGCAGCGTGGAGAGCGGGAGACGTGTAGGGACCCAGTACTTC
CDR3 protein: CSVESGRRVGTQYF
clone size: -
J gene: TRBJ2-5
D gene: TRBD2
V gene: TRBV29-1

CDR3 DNA: TGTGCCAGCAGCTTCGGCGGGAGTCCGTACAATGAGCAGTTCTTC
CDR3 protein: CASSFGGSPYNEQFF
clone size: few
J gene: TRBJ2-1
D gene: TRBD2
V gene: TRBV7-2

CDR3 DNA: TGTGCCACCAGTGATACGGGGGAGATCTACAATGAGCAGTTCTTC
CDR3 protein: CATSDTGEIYNEQFF
clone size: -
J gene: TRBJ2-1
D gene: -
V gene: TRBV24-1

CDR3 DNA: TGCGCCAGCAGCTTGGGGGCAATGCCCCAGTACTTC
CDR3 protein: CASSLGAMPQYF
clone size: many
J gene: TRBJ2-5
D gene: -
V gene: TRBV5-1

CDR3 DNA: TGTGCCAGCAGTTACAGGGGTTATTCCTACGAGCAGTACTTC
CDR3 protein: CASSYRGYSYEQYF
clone size: -
J gene: TRBJ2-7
D gene: TRBD1
V gene: TRBV27

CDR3 DNA: TGCGCCAGCAGCAACCGGGGACATGGGAATGAGCAGTTCTTC
CDR3 protein: CASSNRGHGNEQFF
clone size: -
J gene: TRBJ2-1
D gene: -
V gene: TRBV4-1

CDR3 DNA: TGCAGCGCTAAAGGGGGCGGGGAGCTGTTTTTT
CDR3 protein: CSAKGGGELFF
clone size: few
J gene: TRBJ2-2
D gene: -
V gene: TRBV29-1

CDR3 DNA: TGTGCCAGCAGTTACCAGGGGGTGAACACTGAAGCTTTCTTT
CDR3 protein: CASSYQGVNTEAFF
clone size: few
J gene: TRBJ1-1
D gene: TRBD1
V gene: TRBV6-5

CDR3 DNA: TGCGCCAGCAGCTTGCAACAGGGGGGGACAGATACGCAGTATTTT
CDR3 protein: CASSLQQGGTDTQYF
clone size: -
J gene: TRBJ2-3
D gene: -
V gene: TRBV5-1

CDR3 DNA: TGTGCCAGTAGCGGGGGGGCCTTCGGGGAGCTGTTTTTT
CDR3 protein: CASSGGAFGELFF
clone size: -
J gene: TRBJ2-2
D gene: TRBD2
V gene: TRBV2

CDR3 DNA: TGCAGTGCTAGCCGCAAGGGCAATCAGCCCCAGCATTTT
CDR3 protein: CSASRKGNQPQHF
clone size: few
J gene: TRBJ1-5
D gene: -
V gene: TRBV20-1

CDR3 DNA: TGTGCCAGCAGCTTAGGTCAGCCCGCTAACTATGGCTACACCTTC
CDR3 protein: CASSLGQPANYGYTF
clone size: once
J gene: TRBJ1-2
D gene: -
V gene: TRBV7-9

CDR3 DNA: TGCAGTGCTAGAGTCGGGCCGGGGGTCGAGCAGTACTTC
CDR3 protein: CSARVGPGVEQYF
clone size: -
J gene: TRBJ2-7
D gene: -
V gene: TRBV20-1

CDR3 DNA: TGCAGTGCTAAATGGGACAGCCAGTACTTC
CDR3 protein: CSAKWDSQYF
clone size: -
J gene: TRBJ2-5
D gene: TRBD1
V gene: TRBV20-1

CDR3 DNA: TGTGCCATCAGTGAGTCGAAGACAATCGTGGGTCAAGAGACCCAGTACTTC
CDR3 protein: CAISESKTIVGQETQYF
clone size: -
J gene: TRBJ2-5
D gene: -
V gene: TRBV10-3

CDR3 DNA: TGCGCCAGCAGCTCGTTACCGGGCCTCAACACAGATACGCAGTATTTT
CDR3 protein: CASSSLPGLNTDTQYF
clone size: -
J gene: TRBJ2-3
D gene: -
V gene: TRBV5-1

CDR3 DNA: TGTGCCACCAGTGACCAATCGGCCAGGGACACCGGGGAGCTGTTTTTT
CDR3 protein: CATSDQSARDTGELFF
clone size: many
J gene: TRBJ2-2
D gene: -
V gene: TRBV24-1

CDR3 DNA: TGCGCCAGCAGTAATCATTGGCGGGGCCGGACTGAAGCTTTCTTT
CDR3 protein: CASSNHWRGRTEAFF
clone size: few
J gene: TRBJ1-1
D gene: -
V gene: TRBV5-1

CDR3 DNA: TGTGCCAGCAGCCGCGGACTGAGCTCCTACGAGCAGTACTTC
CDR3 protein: CASSRGLSSYEQYF
clone size: many
J gene: TRBJ2-7
D gene: -
V gene: TRBV7-2

CDR3 DNA: TGTGCCAGCAGTTACTCGAGGCCGGGTAGCGGGAGCAAGTCAGATACGCAGTATTTT
CDR3 protein: CASSYSRPGSGSKSDTQYF
clone size: -
J gene: TRBJ2-3
D gene: TRBD2
V gene: TRBV6-5